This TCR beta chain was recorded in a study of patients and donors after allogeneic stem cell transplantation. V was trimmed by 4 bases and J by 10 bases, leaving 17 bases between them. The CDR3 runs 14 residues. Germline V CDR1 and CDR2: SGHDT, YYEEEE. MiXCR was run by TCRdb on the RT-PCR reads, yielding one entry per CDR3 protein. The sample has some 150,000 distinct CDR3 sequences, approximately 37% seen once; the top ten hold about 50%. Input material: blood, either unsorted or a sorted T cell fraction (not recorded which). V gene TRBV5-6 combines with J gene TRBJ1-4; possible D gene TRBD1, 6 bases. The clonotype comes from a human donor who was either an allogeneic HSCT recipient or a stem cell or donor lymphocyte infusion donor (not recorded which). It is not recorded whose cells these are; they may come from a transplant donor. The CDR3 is CASSHGGLGRKLFF. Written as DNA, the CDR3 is TGTGCCAGCAGCCATGGGGGCCTGGGCAGAAAACTGTTTTTT.